The entry below describes one T cell receptor beta chain. Other DNA sequences within the sample encode an identical CDR3. Every one of the donors was a Caucasian adult that lived in Nashville, Tennessee. Repertoires were generated with immunoSEQ multiplex PCR, while TCRdb's copy carries only in-frame clones and drops some. The sample holds some 1.5 million clones; about 98% are singletons and the top ten take less than 0.55%. The data belong to a study of shared clonotypes between healthy human individuals. For the study at large: Three men and a couple of women, aged 18 to 49, were donors.

Germline V CDR1 and CDR2: SGHDN, FVKESK. The CDR3 length is 14 residues. The germline V and J ends were trimmed by 0 bases and 5 bases, with 10 bases remaining between them. This chain links TRBV14 with TRBJ2-5; D is undetermined. Sequenced input: naive CD4+ T cells sorted from blood. Subset of the sample: CD45RA+ positively selected. This clonotype was obtained from a man aged 25-45 years in good health. CDR3 residues: CASSQDLGGETQYF. In nucleotides, the CDR3 is TGTGCCAGCAGCCAAGATTTGGGTGGCGAGACCCAGTACTTC.